Described below is a single T cell receptor (beta chain) sequence and its context. What this receptor recognizes is not known. The input lacks base qualities; no much larger clone sits a single base away. The sample is drawn from a study of cytomegalovirus exposure and HLA in healthy donors listed by TCRdb under 2017. Context from the whole study: An earlier analysis of roughly 500 of the donors reported 276 Gb of sequence data and 120 million or so unique TCR beta sequences from 150 million to 200 million T cells. All discovery cohort repertoires had been generated on a single sequencing platform. An earlier analysis of around 580 of the donors used high-throughput TCR beta sequencing to judge whether each TCR beta V gene segment behaved as functional or pseudogenic. Class I and class II HLA loci were covered by the typing at four-digit resolution. In a later genetic analysis, genome-wide SNP genotypes for about three fifths of the roughly 670 donors were used, and that subset was treated as a discovery cohort. Among a few hundred genotyped donors of the cohort, an average of around 240,000 unique TCR beta nucleotide sequences were sequenced per donor, around 20% of them non-productive. The study aimed to test whether cataloging public T cell receptors could reveal signatures of past pathogen exposure. To predict cytomegalovirus infection status, the study brought together high-throughput TCR immunosequencing, statistical association of individual TCRs with disease status, and machine learning. The study profiled the T cell repertoires of about 720 subjects by immunosequencing and related them to cytomegalovirus serostatus. To study patterns of TCR occurrence, a later analysis re-analyzed previously published TCR beta repertoires from several hundred donors and added high-resolution HLA genotyping. Typing coverage differed by locus: A, B, C, DRB1 and DQB1 were typed in about 620-640 donors, DQA1 in about 510, DPA1 in approximately 610, and DPB1 in just under 490. The genetic ancestry cluster associated with self-reported Caucasian donors included roughly four fifths of the 398 genotyped donors. The later analysis used no new phenotypic data to find candidate immune exposures, relying instead on TCR beta sequences and their occurrence across donors. An early release covering about 600 HLA-typed donors comprised approximately 290 gigabases of sequencing data and around 85 million unique TCR sequences. In addition to the first cohort of 650 to 750 subjects, a separate validation cohort of 130 or so different subjects was used. Donor age, sex, ethnicity and CMV serostatus were compiled alongside the repertoire data. Roughly five DR-DQ haplotypes were treated as single units for association and clustering because of strong linkage in the cohort. Overall results and qualifications from the work: The 87-base-pair reads could not distinguish some IMGT-functional V segments, including TRBV6-2 and TRBV6-3, so those segments were excluded. CMV serostatus was the only immune exposure information available for the cohort. This cohort had only TCR beta chains sequenced, and the lack of alpha or paired-chain data limited which features could be detected. The authors suggested that the approach could potentially be generalized to other disease states and immunological phenotypes. Most TCR sequences were seen in very few donors, while some public TCRs were found in many individuals. An association between a missense DCLRE1C variant and V-gene and J-gene trimming of TCR beta chains was found in a later genetic analysis and replicated in an independent cohort. According to a later analysis, most CMV-associated TCR beta chains appeared to be HLA-restricted, and the HLA associations seemed to be driven largely by CMV exposure. In an earlier analysis of fewer than 700 of the donors, most TCR beta V segments appeared in productive rearrangements about 87% or about 30% of the time, broadly matching IMGT annotations. A total of 150 to 200 TCR beta chains were listed by the study as associated with cytomegalovirus. Linkage disequilibrium might explain the correlated functional status among segregating V segments, but an unknown experimental factor could not be ruled out. A further reported finding was that TCR beta sequences accurately predicted the HLA-A and HLA-B alleles for most subjects in the first cohort. In vitro tests confirmed that a few of the cytomegalovirus-associated TCR beta chains recognize cytomegalovirus antigens. Assigning TCR associations to individual alleles was difficult when HLA alleles, especially DR and DQ, strongly co-occurred. A group of highly shared sequence variants was considered likely to be a technical artifact of the sequencing pipeline. In a later analysis, TCR association rates were found to vary across HLA loci, with the most associated TCRs seen for DRB1 alleles and the fewest for HLA-C alleles. In both the original and validation cohorts, the classifier was reported to diagnose cytomegalovirus status with high specificity and sensitivity. According to a later analysis, parvovirus B19, influenza, CMV and Epstein-Barr virus appeared linked to several top co-occurrence clusters. According to a later genetic analysis, donors in an Asian-associated ancestry cluster had fewer N-insertions in productive TCRs than the roughly 700-donor mean. A later analysis associated 16,951 TCR beta sequences with specific HLA alleles at a false discovery rate of 0.05. The earlier analysis of almost 600 of the donors excluded approximately 17 rarely observed V segments, including chromosome 9 orphons, because counts were too low. Roughly uniform sequencing depth across donors was assumed in presence/absence analyses, although this assumption may not hold. HLA typing was unavailable for some donors at each locus, so association tests used only the typed subset. A later analysis found that HLA-associated TCR beta chains were more clonally expanded and had lower generation probabilities than equally common non-associated chains.

The receptor library was made with the immunoSEQ multiplex PCR assay. For the multiplex PCR, a mixture combining 60 forward primers for TCR Vbeta segments and 13 reverse primers for TCR Jbeta segments was used. The CDR3 region of rearranged TCR beta genes was amplified from genomic DNA by a multiplex PCR assay. The Illumina HiSeq System was used to sequence the amplified TCR beta libraries as 87-base-pair reads. Per the authors' processing: A later analysis tallied roughly 80 million unique TCR beta chains across the 640 or so repertoires, and about 12 million of those chains were shared by two or more donors. To remove PCR and sequencing errors, raw reads were error-corrected and collapsed into unique sequences using a nearest-neighbor algorithm that merged closely related sequences. To assign V, D and J gene segments, CDR3 sequences were aligned to IMGT reference sequences. For a sequence to be retained, a match of at least six nucleotides was required to both a V gene segment and a J gene segment. A rearrangement was called productive if the CDR3 had no stop codons and remained in frame with V and J, and every other rearrangement was called non-productive. Following IMGT convention, CDR3 was defined as the stretch from the second conserved V-encoded cysteine up to the conserved J-encoded phenylalanine. The earlier analysis of roughly 590 of the donors excluded any sequence lacking an unambiguous match to a single V gene segment. In an earlier analysis of approximately 610 of the donors, V segments were called functional above 56.7% productive rearrangements and were called segregating when the between-donor standard deviation exceeded 5%. A statistical classification framework was built for diagnosing cytomegalovirus status from the catalog of TCR beta chain sequences. In a later analysis, V and J genes were assigned by comparing TCR nucleotide sequences against IMGT/GENE-DB human TR gene sequences. A later analysis assigned CDR3 sequences and most-parsimonious VDJ recombination scenarios with the TCRdist pipeline. In a later analysis, each TCR beta chain was defined by its CDR3 amino acid sequence together with its V-gene family, and reads lacking a unique V-gene family were excluded. To address suspected cross-contamination and a sequencing artifact, a later analysis removed roughly 580 highly shared, low-generation-probability nucleotide sequences. In a later analysis, a clonal expansion index for each public chain was calculated from normalized within-repertoire ranks of inferred template counts. In a later analysis, generation probabilities were computed with a VDJ recombination model fitted to out-of-frame rearrangements, and the resulting probabilities were checked against IGoR. In a later analysis, hypergeometric tests were used to score TCR-TCR, TCR-HLA and TCR-CMV co-occurrence, with a repertoire-size bias correction applied to TCR pairs. In a later analysis, false discovery rates were estimated by permuting HLA or CMV assignments 20 times. In a later analysis, co-occurring TCRs were grouped with DBSCAN, and TCRdist sequence similarity was added when clustering was performed within HLA-allele-positive subsets. Repertoires with fewer than 30,000 or more than 120,000 public chains were left out of co-occurrence clustering, as were five repertoires with anomalous nucleotide sharing. Drawn from immuneACCESS, this table holds only the in-frame rearrangements with V and J called that TCRdb kept. Clones are partly lost; checked studies trace under half to an unresolved V gene and leave the rest unexplained. From that table come the V and J calls and clone size; the DNA was used to work out D and trimming. The sample table records some 160,000 clones; roughly 80% of these occur just once. Of the sample, 8.5% falls within the top ten clones.

For CDR1 and CDR2, the germline V gene (reference sequence) lists LNHNV and YYDKDF. The cysteine opens and the phenylalanine closes a CDR3 of 13 amino acids. The entry retains the CDR3 DNA only, 39 bases that are in frame from base 1. Between the V and J ends, shortened by 0 bases and 15 bases respectively, the junction contains 15 bases. The cohort was made up of 500 to 800 healthy bone marrow donors. Cohort members were all nominally healthy when sampled, although unrecorded immune exposures were likely present. The donor was CMV seropositive and was included in the group of 250 to 300 seropositive cohort members. A peripheral blood sample was provided by each donor, and peripheral blood mononuclear cells were used for TCR beta sequencing. Genomic DNA was extracted from the blood cell samples with the Qiagen DNeasy Blood Extraction Kit.

The chain is encoded by TRBV15 joined to TRBJ2-1; a weak D assignment points to TRBD2 (6 bases agree). Sequenced: PBMCs. This receptor was identified in a male donor in good health and CMV-seropositive. The DNA sequence reads TGTGCCACCAGCAGAGAATGGGACTCGAGTCCGTTCTTC. It codes for CATSREWDSSPFF.